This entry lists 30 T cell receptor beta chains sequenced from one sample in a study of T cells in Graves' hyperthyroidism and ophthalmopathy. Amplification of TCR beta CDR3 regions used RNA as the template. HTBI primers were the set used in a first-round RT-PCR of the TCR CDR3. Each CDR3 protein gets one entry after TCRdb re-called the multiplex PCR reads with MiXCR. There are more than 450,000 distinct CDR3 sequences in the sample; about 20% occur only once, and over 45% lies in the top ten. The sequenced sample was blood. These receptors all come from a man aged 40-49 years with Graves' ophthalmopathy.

The CDR3 protein is CASNLGPRAYEQYF. CDR3 bases: TGTGCCAGCAACTTGGGACCCCGGGCCTACGAGCAGTACTTC. The genes are TRBV7-6 and TRBJ2-7, with D perhaps given as TRBD1 or TRBD2 (5 bases each). CDR1 is SGHVS and CDR2 is FNYEAQ in the germline V gene. V was cut by 7 bases and J by 2 bases, with 15 bases left in between. The CDR3 is 14 amino acids.

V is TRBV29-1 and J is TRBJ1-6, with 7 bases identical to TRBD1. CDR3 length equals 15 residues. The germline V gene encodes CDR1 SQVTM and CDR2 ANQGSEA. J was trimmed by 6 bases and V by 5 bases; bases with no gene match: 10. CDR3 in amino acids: CSVRRDSDPNSPLHF. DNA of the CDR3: TGCAGCGTTCGTCGGGACAGCGACCCTAATTCACCCCTCCACTTT.

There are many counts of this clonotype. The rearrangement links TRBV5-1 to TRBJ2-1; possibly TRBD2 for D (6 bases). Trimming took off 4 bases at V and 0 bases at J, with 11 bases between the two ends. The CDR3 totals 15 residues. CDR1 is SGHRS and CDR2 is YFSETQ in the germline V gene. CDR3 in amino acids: CASSVSGPSYNEQFF. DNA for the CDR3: TGCGCCAGCAGCGTTAGCGGCCCCTCCTACAATGAGCAGTTCTTC.

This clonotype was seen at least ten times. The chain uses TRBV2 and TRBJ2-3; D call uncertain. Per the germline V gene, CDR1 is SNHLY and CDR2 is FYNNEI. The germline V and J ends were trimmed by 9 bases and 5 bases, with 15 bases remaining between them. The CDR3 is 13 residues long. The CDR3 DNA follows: TGTGCCAGTTCGCCAGGAAAGAGAGATACGCAGTATTTT. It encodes CASSPGKRDTQYF.

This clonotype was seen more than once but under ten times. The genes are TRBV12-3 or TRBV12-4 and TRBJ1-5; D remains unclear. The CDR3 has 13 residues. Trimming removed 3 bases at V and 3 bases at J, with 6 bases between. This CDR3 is CASSLRPNQPQHF. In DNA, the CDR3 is TGTGCCAGCAGTTTGCGACCCAATCAGCCCCAGCATTTT.

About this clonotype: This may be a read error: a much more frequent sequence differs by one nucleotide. In nucleotides, the CDR3 is TGTGCCAGCAGTTTCGGACGCACAGATACGCAGTATTTT. Encoded protein: CASSFGRTDTQYF. The genes are TRBV27 and TRBJ2-3; D gene unclear. This CDR3 is built from 13 residues. The V and J ends lost 3 bases and 1 base respectively, with 5 bases between them. CDR1 and CDR2 (germline): MNHEY, SMNVEV (reference sequence).

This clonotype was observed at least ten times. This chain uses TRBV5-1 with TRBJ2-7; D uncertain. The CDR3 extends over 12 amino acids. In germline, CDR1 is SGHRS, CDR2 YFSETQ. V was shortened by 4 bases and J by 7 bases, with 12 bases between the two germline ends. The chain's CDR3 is CASSLHPEEQYF. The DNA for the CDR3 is TGCGCCAGCAGCCTACATCCAGAAGAGCAGTACTTC.

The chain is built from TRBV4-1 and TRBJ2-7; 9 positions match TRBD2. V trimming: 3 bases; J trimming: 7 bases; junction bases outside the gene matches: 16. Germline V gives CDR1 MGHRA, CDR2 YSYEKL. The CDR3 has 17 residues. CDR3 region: CASSHIPLGSGSYEQYF. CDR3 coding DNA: TGCGCCAGCAGCCACATCCCCTTGGGTAGCGGGAGTTATGAGCAGTACTTC.

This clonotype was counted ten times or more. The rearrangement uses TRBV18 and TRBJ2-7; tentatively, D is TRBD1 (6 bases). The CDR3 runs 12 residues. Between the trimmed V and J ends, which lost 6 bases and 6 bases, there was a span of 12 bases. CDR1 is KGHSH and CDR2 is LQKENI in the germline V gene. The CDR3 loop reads CASSPTGTEQYF. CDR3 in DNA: TGTGCCAGCTCTCCAACAGGGACCGAGCAGTACTTC.

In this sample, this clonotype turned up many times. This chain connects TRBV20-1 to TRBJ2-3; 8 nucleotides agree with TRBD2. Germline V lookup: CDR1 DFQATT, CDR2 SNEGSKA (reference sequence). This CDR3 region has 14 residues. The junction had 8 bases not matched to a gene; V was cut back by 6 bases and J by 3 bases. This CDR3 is CSAGGTRGTDTQYF. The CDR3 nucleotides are TGCAGTGCGGGCGGGACTAGAGGGACAGATACGCAGTATTTT.

DNA of the CDR3: TGTGCCAGCAGCCAAGGGAGAGCGGCCGGGGAGACCCAGTACTTC. Translation: CASSQGRAAGETQYF. The chain has TRBV4-2 and TRBJ2-5, with D maybe TRBD2 (5 bases). Per the germline V gene, CDR1 is LGHNA and CDR2 is YNFKEQ. V was cut by 1 base and J by 5 bases, with 14 bases left in between. This CDR3 contains 15 residues.

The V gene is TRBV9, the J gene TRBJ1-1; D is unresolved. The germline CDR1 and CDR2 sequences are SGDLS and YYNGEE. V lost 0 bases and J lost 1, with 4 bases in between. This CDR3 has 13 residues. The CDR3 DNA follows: TGTGCCAGCAGCGTAGTTCCGAACACTGAAGCTTTCTTT. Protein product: CASSVVPNTEAFF.

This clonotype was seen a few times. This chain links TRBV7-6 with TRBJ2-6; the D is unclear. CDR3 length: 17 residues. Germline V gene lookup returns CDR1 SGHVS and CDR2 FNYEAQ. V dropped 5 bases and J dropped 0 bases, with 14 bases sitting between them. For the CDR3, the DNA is TGTGCCAGCAGCCCGCGACTCGGCGGCTCTGGGGCCAACGTCCTGACTTTC. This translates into CASSPRLGGSGANVLTF.

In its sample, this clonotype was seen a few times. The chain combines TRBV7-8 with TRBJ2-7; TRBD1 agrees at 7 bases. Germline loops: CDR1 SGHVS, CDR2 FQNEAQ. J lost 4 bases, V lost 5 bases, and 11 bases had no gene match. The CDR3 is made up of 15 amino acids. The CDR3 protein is CASSPFWGQPYEQYF. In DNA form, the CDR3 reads TGTGCCAGCAGCCCCTTTTGGGGACAGCCGTACGAGCAGTACTTC.

CDR3 DNA sequence: TGCAGCGCTGACAGGCTACAAGGGGAGCTGTTTTTT. Its translation is CSADRLQGELFF. This sequence joins TRBV29-1 and TRBJ2-2; D perhaps matches TRBD1 (6 bases). CDR1 is SQVTM, CDR2 ANQGSEA, per germline. The CDR3 length is 12 residues. V was trimmed by 7 bases and J by 8 bases, leaving 14 bases between them.

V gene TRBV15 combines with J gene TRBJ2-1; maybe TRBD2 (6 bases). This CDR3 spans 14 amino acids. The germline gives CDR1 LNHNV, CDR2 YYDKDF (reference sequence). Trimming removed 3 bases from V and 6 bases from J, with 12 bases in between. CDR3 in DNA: TGTGCCACCAGCAGCAACGGGAGAATCAATGAGCAGTTCTTC. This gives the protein CATSSNGRINEQFF.

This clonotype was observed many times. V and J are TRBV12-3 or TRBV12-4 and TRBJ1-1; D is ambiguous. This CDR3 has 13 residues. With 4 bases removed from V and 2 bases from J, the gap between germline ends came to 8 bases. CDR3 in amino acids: CASSSSDNTEAFF. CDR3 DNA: TGTGCCAGCAGTTCTAGTGATAACACTGAAGCTTTCTTT.

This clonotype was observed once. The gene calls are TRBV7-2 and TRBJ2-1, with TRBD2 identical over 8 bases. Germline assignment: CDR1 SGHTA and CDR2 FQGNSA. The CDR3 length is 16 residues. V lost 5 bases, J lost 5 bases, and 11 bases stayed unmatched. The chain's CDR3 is CASSLSSGGPNNEQFF. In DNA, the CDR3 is TGTGCCAGCAGCCTTAGTTCGGGGGGGCCTAACAATGAGCAGTTCTTC.

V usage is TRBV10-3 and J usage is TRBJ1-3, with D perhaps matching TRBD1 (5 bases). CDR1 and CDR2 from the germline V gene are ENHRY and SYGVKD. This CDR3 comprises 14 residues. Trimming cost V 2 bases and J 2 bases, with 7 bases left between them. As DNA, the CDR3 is TGTGCCATCAGTGAGCAACAGGCTGGAAACACCATATATTTT. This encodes CAISEQQAGNTIYF.

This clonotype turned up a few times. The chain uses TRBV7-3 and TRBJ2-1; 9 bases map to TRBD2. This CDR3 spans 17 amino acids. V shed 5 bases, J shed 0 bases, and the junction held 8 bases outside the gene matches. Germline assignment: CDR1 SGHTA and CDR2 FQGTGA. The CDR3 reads CASSLMAGGSSYNEQFF. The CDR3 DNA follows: TGTGCCAGCAGCCTCATGGCGGGGGGGAGCTCCTACAATGAGCAGTTCTTC.

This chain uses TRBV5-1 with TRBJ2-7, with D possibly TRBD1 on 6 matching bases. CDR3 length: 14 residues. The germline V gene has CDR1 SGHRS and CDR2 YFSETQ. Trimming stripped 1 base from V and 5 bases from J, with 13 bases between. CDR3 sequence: CASSLYRESDEQYF. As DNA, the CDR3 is TGCGCCAGCAGCTTGTACAGGGAAAGCGACGAGCAGTACTTC.

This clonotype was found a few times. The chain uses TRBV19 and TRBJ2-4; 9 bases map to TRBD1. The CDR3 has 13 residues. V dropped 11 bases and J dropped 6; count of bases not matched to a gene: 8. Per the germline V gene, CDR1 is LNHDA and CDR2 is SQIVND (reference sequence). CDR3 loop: CAVEGQGRNIQYF. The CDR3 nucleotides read TGTGCCGTGGAGGGACAGGGAAGAAACATTCAGTACTTC.

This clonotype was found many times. Here the CDR3 reads CASRGKNLADTQYF. CDR3 bases: TGTGCCAGCAGAGGTAAAAATTTGGCAGATACGCAGTATTTT. The chain combines TRBV2 with TRBJ2-3; D unresolved. The ends were cut back, 6 bases at V and 4 bases at J, with 14 bases in the middle. CDR3 length: 14 amino acids. Per the germline V gene, CDR1 is SNHLY and CDR2 is FYNNEI.

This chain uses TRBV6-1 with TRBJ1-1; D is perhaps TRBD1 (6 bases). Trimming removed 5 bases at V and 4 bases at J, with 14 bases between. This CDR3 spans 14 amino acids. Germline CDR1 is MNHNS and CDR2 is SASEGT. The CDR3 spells CASSKGGEGTEAFF. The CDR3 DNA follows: TGTGCCAGCAGTAAGGGGGGCGAGGGCACTGAAGCTTTCTTT.

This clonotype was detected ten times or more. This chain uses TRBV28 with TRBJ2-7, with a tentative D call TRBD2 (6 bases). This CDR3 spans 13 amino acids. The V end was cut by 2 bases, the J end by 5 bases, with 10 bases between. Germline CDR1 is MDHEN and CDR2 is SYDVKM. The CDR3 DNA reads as TGTGCCAGCAGTTTAGGAGGGGTCGACGAGCAGTACTTC. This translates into CASSLGGVDEQYF.

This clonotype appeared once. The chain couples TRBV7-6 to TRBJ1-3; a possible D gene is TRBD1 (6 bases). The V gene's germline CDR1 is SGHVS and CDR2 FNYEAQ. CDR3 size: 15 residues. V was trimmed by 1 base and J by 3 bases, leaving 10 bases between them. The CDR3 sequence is CASSLGGQGGNTIYF. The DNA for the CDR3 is TGTGCCAGCAGCTTAGGGGGGCAGGGTGGAAACACCATATATTTT.

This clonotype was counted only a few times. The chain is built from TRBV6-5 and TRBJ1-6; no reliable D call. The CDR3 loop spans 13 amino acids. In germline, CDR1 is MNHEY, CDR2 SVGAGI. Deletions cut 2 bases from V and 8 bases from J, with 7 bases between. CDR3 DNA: TGTGCCAGCAGTTACAGGGATTATTCACCCCTCCACTTT. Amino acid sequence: CASSYRDYSPLHF.

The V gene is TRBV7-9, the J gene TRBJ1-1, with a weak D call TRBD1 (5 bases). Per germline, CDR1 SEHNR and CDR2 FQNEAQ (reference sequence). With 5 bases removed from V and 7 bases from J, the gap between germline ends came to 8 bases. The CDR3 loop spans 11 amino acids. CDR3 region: CASSQTVEAFF. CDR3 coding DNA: TGTGCCAGCAGCCAGACAGTTGAAGCTTTCTTT.

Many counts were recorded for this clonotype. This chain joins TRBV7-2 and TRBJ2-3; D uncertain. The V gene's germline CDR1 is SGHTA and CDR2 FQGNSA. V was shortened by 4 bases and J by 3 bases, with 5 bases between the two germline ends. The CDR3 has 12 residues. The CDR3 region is CASSSMTDTQYF. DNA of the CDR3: TGTGCCAGCAGCTCGATGACAGATACGCAGTATTTT.

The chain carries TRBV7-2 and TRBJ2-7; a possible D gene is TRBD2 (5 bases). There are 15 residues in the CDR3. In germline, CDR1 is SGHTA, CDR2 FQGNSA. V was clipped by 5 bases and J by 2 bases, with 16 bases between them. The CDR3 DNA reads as TGTGCCAGCAGCCCAACAGAGTTGAGGGCCTACGAGCAGTACTTC. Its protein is CASSPTELRAYEQYF.